The clone carrying this TCR beta chain was detected once. CDR3 length equals 13 residues. Germline V gene sequence: CDR1 MRHNA, CDR2 SNTAGT. V lost 4 bases and J 12 bases, leaving 18 bases between the germline ends. The data were obtained in a study of blood T cell repertoires in COVID-19. The overall study: The United States, Italy and Spain supplied acute and convalescent COVID-19 samples. In each case, the material was cDNA or gDNA derived from T cells, B-cell-depleted T cells, or PBMCs.

Assay: immunoSEQ multiplex PCR; the TCRdb copy retains only in-frame clones and omits some. The sample lists under 300,000 clones; around 87% were seen once. Cohorts were determined from participant-reported clinical history. Resolution of symptoms, clearance, or two negative PCRs was present in recovered Cohort 3 donors. The clonotype originates from a woman aged 50 to 60 who had recovered from COVID-19. The J gene is TRBJ1-1, the V gene TRBV6-4; possible D gene TRBD1, 6 bases. The sequenced sample was PBMCs or T cells enriched from blood (not recorded which). This CDR3 reads CASSAHRGGPTFF. CDR3 nucleotide sequence: TGTGCCAGCAGTGCCCATCGCGGGGGGCCAACTTTCTTT.